This record looks at one T cell receptor (beta chain) sequence and its context. Its antigen remains unknown. The data were taken from a study of a mutant IDH1 vaccine in newly diagnosed glioma. Germline V CDR1 and CDR2: SGDLS, YYNGEE. The CDR3 length is 15 residues. Deletions cut 6 bases from V and 4 bases from J, with 19 bases between. The table came from immunoSEQ multiplex PCR; TCRdb's copy has only in-frame clones and leaves some out. In the table there are 35,000 to 45,000 clones, roughly four fifths of which are singletons. Time point indicated: week 47, end of study. In every dose of vaccine, 300 ug of mutant IDH1 20-mer peptide was given alongside topical imiquimod.

This specimen was PBMCs, taken from a glioma patient whose treatment included an IDH1 peptide vaccine. This clonotype originated in a man in his forties with glioma. The chain couples TRBV9 to TRBJ1-1, with D possibly matching TRBD1 (5 bases). CDR3: CASTQWAGTTTEAFF. The CDR3 nucleotides read TGTGCCAGCACCCAATGGGCAGGGACTACCACTGAAGCTTTCTTT.